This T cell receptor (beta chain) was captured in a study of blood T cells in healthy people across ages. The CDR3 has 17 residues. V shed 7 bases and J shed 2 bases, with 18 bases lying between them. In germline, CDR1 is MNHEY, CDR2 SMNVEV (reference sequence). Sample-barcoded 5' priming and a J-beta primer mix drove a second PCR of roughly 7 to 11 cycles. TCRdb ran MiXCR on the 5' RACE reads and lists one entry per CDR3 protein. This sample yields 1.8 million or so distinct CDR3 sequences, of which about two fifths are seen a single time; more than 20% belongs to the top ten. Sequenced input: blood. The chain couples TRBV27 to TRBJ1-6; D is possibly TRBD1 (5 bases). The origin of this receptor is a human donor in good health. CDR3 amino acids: CASTLGRRATYNSPLHF. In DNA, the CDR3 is TGTGCCAGCACCTTAGGGCGCAGGGCAACCTATAATTCACCCCTCCACTTT.